Shown below are 31 T cell receptor beta chains from a single sample sequenced in a study of T cells after yellow fever vaccination. TCRdb fed the 5' RACE reads into MiXCR, producing one record per CDR3 protein. The sample gives around 360,000 distinct CDR3 sequences, approximately 10% of which show up once; 15% to 20% is in the top ten. The specimen comprised PBMCs, sampled on the day of the first yellow fever vaccination. Receptors originate from a man aged 18 to 30 who received the YFV17D yellow fever vaccine.

This clonotype turned up a few times. The chain is built from TRBV3-1 and TRBJ2-1; 7 bases fit TRBD1. CDR1 LGHDT and CDR2 YNNKEL come from the germline V gene (reference sequence). Losses at the gene ends were 5 bases for V and 12 bases for J; bases not matched to a gene: 16. The CDR3 has 15 amino acids. CDR3 sequence (DNA): TGTGCCAGCAGCTTACAGGGGACAGCGTTGGGGCGGCAGTTCTTC. As protein: CASSLQGTALGRQFF.

This rearrangement joins TRBV4-3 to TRBJ2-2; D call uncertain. V lost 4 bases, J lost 3 bases, and 12 bases lay in between. The length of the CDR3 is 15 residues. Germline V gene data show CDR1 as LGHNA and CDR2 as YSLEER. CDR3 residues: CASSPIGLYTGELFF. Here the CDR3 DNA reads TGCGCCAGCAGCCCAATAGGGTTATACACCGGGGAGCTGTTTTTT.

This clonotype was counted between two and nine times. V and J are TRBV4-2 and TRBJ1-4; the match to TRBD1 covers 8 bases. J was trimmed by 6 bases and V by 5 bases; bases with no gene match: 2. CDR1 and CDR2 from the germline V gene are LGHNA and YNFKEQ. The length of the CDR3 is 13 residues. In DNA form, the CDR3 reads TGTGCCAGCAGCGGACAGGGCGATGAAAAACTGTTTTTT. Its translation is CASSGQGDEKLFF.

The chain links TRBV3-1 to TRBJ1-1; no clear D. The germline V gene encodes CDR1 LGHDT and CDR2 YNNKEL (reference sequence). V was pared by 6 bases and J by 5 bases, with 16 bases between. The CDR3 length is 14 residues. CDR3: CASRNYMVGTEAFF. DNA for the CDR3: TGTGCCAGCAGGAACTACATGGTTGGGACTGAAGCTTTCTTT.

This clonotype was seen a handful of times. The chain has TRBV12-3 or TRBV12-4 and TRBJ1-1; no definite D call. CDR3 length: 14 residues. Between the trimmed V and J ends, which lost 4 bases and 1 base, there was a span of 10 bases. The CDR3 bases are TGTGCCAGCAGTTCAGCAGATTCGAACACTGAAGCTTTCTTT. Protein: CASSSADSNTEAFF.

This clonotype was observed a handful of times. The chain has TRBV7-2 and TRBJ1-4; D possibly corresponds to TRBD1 (5 bases). The V and J ends lost 2 bases and 6 bases respectively, with 16 bases between them. In germline, CDR1 is SGHTA, CDR2 FQGNSA. This CDR3 contains 16 residues. The CDR3 loop reads CASSLSRGPPYEKLFF. CDR3 DNA: TGTGCCAGCAGCTTATCCCGGGGCCCCCCTTATGAAAAACTGTTTTTT. The full variable domain, its missing parts supplied by reference TRBV7-2 and TRBJ1-4, is GAGVSQSPSNKVTEKGKDVELRCDPISGHTALYWYRQSLGQGLEFLIYFQGNSAPDKSGLPSDRFSAERTGGSVSTLTIQRTQQEDSAVYLCASSLSRGPPYEKLFFGSGTQLSVL.

This clonotype was detected a few times. This chain uses TRBV7-2 with TRBJ1-3; D is unclear. Germline CDR1 is SGHTA and CDR2 is FQGNSA. With 2 bases removed from V and 5 bases from J, the gap between germline ends came to 7 bases. CDR3 length equals 13 residues. CDR3 sequence reads: CASSLTPRNTIYF. In DNA form, the CDR3 reads TGTGCCAGCAGCTTAACACCTCGAAACACCATATATTTT.

The V and J genes are TRBV9 and TRBJ2-2; maybe TRBD2 (7 bases). Germline CDR1 SGDLS, CDR2 YYNGEE. This CDR3 has 15 amino acids. V was trimmed by 5 bases and J by 7 bases, leaving 18 bases between them. CDR3 nucleotide sequence: TGTGCCAGCAGACCATCGGGGGGCGAGATCGGGGAGCTGTTTTTT. Amino acid sequence: CASRPSGGEIGELFF. Filled out from reference TRBV9 and TRBJ2-2, the complete variable domain reads DSGVTQTPKHLITATGQRVTLRCSPRSGDLSVYWYQQSLDQGLQFLIQYYNGEERAKGNILERFSAQQFPDLHSELNLSSLELGDSALYFCASRPSGGEIGELFFGEGSRLTVL.

The V gene is TRBV9, the J gene TRBJ2-3; D might be TRBD1 or TRBD2, each matching 5 bases. Germline values: CDR1 SGDLS, CDR2 YYNGEE. CDR3 length: 15 amino acids. The V and J ends lost 2 bases and 1 base respectively, with 11 bases between them. The CDR3 reads CASSVGTHRTDTQYF. For the CDR3, the DNA is TGTGCCAGCAGCGTTGGGACCCATCGCACAGATACGCAGTATTTT.

The chain carries TRBV4-3 and TRBJ1-1, with no clear D. CDR1 LGHNA and CDR2 YSLEER come from the germline V gene. CDR3 length: 12 amino acids. V lost 4 bases to trimming and J lost 7 bases, with 10 bases between them. The DNA for the CDR3 is TGCGCCAGCAGCCCCGATGGTTATGAAGCTTTCTTT. This encodes CASSPDGYEAFF.

This clonotype was recorded a few times. CDR3: CASNSGTGGGVAEAFF. As DNA, the CDR3 is TGTGCCAGCAATTCCGGGACAGGGGGAGGTGTGGCTGAAGCTTTCTTT. This rearrangement joins TRBV5-6 to TRBJ1-1, with 11 positions matching TRBD1. V dropped 6 bases and J dropped 6; count of bases not matched to a gene: 13. This CDR3 has 16 residues. CDR1 and CDR2 (germline): SGHDT, YYEEEE.

The CDR3 reads CASSLDRELDTQYF. CDR3 DNA sequence: TGTGCCAGCAGCCTCGACAGGGAACTAGATACGCAGTATTTT. The J gene is TRBJ2-3, the V gene TRBV11-2; TRBD1 aligns across 7 bases. The germline V gene has CDR1 SGHAT and CDR2 FQNNGV. This CDR3 has 14 amino acids. The ends lost 5 bases at V and 5 bases at J; junction bases unmatched: 7. Drawing the rest from reference TRBV11-2 and TRBJ2-3, the complete variable domain is EAGVAQSPRYKIIEKRQSVAFWCNPISGHATLYWYQQILGQGPKLLIQFQNNGVVDDSQLPKDRFSAERLKGVDSTLKIQPAKLEDSAVYLCASSLDRELDTQYFGPGTRLTVL.

This clonotype occurred many times. This chain uses TRBV7-2 with TRBJ2-5; maybe TRBD1 (6 bases). CDR1 and CDR2 (germline): SGHTA, FQGNSA. This CDR3 spans 14 amino acids. Trimming took off 5 bases at V and 4 bases at J, with 14 bases between the two ends. For the CDR3, the DNA is TGTGCCAGCAGCGCAACAGGGTTGCGAGAGACCCAGTACTTC. This encodes CASSATGLRETQYF.

The V and J genes are TRBV12-3 or TRBV12-4 and TRBJ2-1, with 8 positions matching TRBD1. With V trimmed by 3 bases and J by 0 bases, 7 bases remained unmatched. CDR3 length: 17 amino acids. The DNA for the CDR3 is TGTGCCAGCAGTTTCACCACTACAGGGGGCTCCTACAATGAGCAGTTCTTC. This codes for CASSFTTTGGSYNEQFF.

V gene TRBV2 combines with J gene TRBJ1-2; D is undetermined. This CDR3 has 13 residues. Trimming cost V 4 bases and J 4 bases, with 10 bases left between them. Looked up from germline, CDR1 is SNHLY and CDR2 is FYNNEI. CDR3 sequence (DNA): TGTGCCAGCAGTGTTAGAGGCCGCTATGGCTACACCTTC. As protein: CASSVRGRYGYTF. Based on the CDR3 plus reference TRBV2 and TRBJ1-2, the full variable domain is EPEVTQTPSHQVTQMGQEVILRCVPISNHLYFYWYRQILGQKVEFLVSFYNNEISEKSEIFDDQFSVERPDGSNFTLKIRSTKLEDSAMYFCASSVRGRYGYTFGSGTRLTVV.

In this sample, this clonotype turned up a few times. The rearrangement joins TRBV12-3 or TRBV12-4 to TRBJ2-3, with TRBD2 matching 12 bases. Trimming cost V 7 bases and J 11 bases; bases outside gene matches: 13. The CDR3 contains 15 residues. The CDR3 protein is CASTPSASGGGGQYF. The CDR3 coding sequence is TGTGCCAGCACCCCCTCGGCTAGCGGGGGGGGAGGGCAGTATTTT.

V and J are TRBV11-2 and TRBJ2-5; 12 nucleotides align to TRBD2. The CDR3 is 18 amino acids. Germline V CDR1 and CDR2: SGHAT, FQNNGV. Germline trimming cut 1 base from V and 2 bases from J; bases unmatched to any gene: 8. CDR3: CASSLGILAGGTQETQYF. In DNA form, the CDR3 reads TGTGCCAGCAGCTTAGGGATACTAGCGGGGGGTACGCAAGAGACCCAGTACTTC.

This clonotype was seen only a few times. The chain has TRBV10-3 and TRBJ1-1; 7 bases match TRBD1. The CDR3 runs to 12 residues. The V and J ends lost 10 bases and 4 bases, in that order; junction bases with no gene match: 6. Germline values: CDR1 ENHRY, CDR2 SYGVKD. The CDR3 loop reads CATQQGSTEAFF. The CDR3 DNA is TGTGCCACCCAACAGGGGTCCACTGAAGCTTTCTTT.

This clonotype has a handful of counts. The chain joins TRBV9 to TRBJ2-5; TRBD2 aligns across 9 bases. CDR1 and CDR2 from the germline V gene are SGDLS and YYNGEE. V was clipped by 3 bases and J by 0 bases; unmatched bases: 9. The CDR3 runs to 17 residues. CDR3 region: CASSGGASGAHQETQYF. For the CDR3, the DNA is TGTGCCAGCAGCGGCGGGGCTAGCGGGGCGCACCAAGAGACCCAGTACTTC.

This clonotype appeared many times. The rearrangement links TRBV7-2 to TRBJ2-2, with 8 bases aligning to TRBD2. The J segment lost 7 bases and the V segment lost 5 bases, leaving 9 bases of the junction unmatched. The CDR3 contains 15 residues. Germline CDR1 SGHTA, CDR2 FQGNSA. The CDR3 region is CASSQSRGGHGELFF. CDR3 DNA: TGTGCCAGCAGCCAGTCCCGGGGGGGCCACGGGGAGCTGTTTTTT.

The V call is TRBV10-1, the J call TRBJ2-7, with D possibly TRBD1 on 5 matching bases. V lost 2 bases, J lost 2 bases, and 13 bases lay in between. This CDR3 has 15 residues. Germline CDR1 WNHNN, CDR2 SYGVQD (reference sequence). DNA of the CDR3: TGCGCCAGCAGTGAGAGGCCAGCAGGGCCCTACGAGCAGTACTTC. This translates into CASSERPAGPYEQYF.

This clonotype was detected only a few times. The V and J genes are TRBV19 and TRBJ1-2, with D perhaps TRBD1 (5 bases). Germline CDR1 reads LNHDA; CDR2 reads SQIVND (reference sequence). This CDR3 has 13 amino acids. Between the trimmed V and J ends, which lost 3 bases and 2 bases, there was a span of 7 bases. The CDR3 sequence is CASSMTANYGYTF. CDR3 DNA: TGTGCCAGTAGTATGACAGCCAACTATGGCTACACCTTC. Complete variable domain (other parts from reference TRBV19 and TRBJ1-2): DGGITQSPKYLFRKEGQNVTLSCEQNLNHDAMYWYRQDPGQGLRLIYYSQIVNDFQKGDIAEGYSVSREKKESFPLTVTSAQKNPTAFYLCASSMTANYGYTFGSGTRLTVV.

The CDR3 DNA sequence: TGTGCCAGCAGTTACCGAACCTCAGGGGGTAATGAAGCTTTCTTT. Encoded protein: CASSYRTSGGNEAFF. The J gene is TRBJ1-1, the V gene TRBV6-5; the match to TRBD1 covers 7 bases. The germline gives CDR1 MNHEY, CDR2 SVGAGI. The length of the CDR3 is 15 residues. With 2 bases clipped from V and 7 bases from J, the junction kept 10 bases outside the gene matches.

V is TRBV4-1 and J is TRBJ2-7; TRBD1 aligns across 8 bases. Trimming at V came to 7 bases and at J to 3 bases, leaving 17 bases not matched to a gene. The CDR3 is made up of 17 amino acids. Looked up from germline, CDR1 is MGHRA and CDR2 is YSYEKL. The CDR3 nucleotides are TGCGCCAGCACCCTGATGCCAAGGGGGACAGGTATCTACGAGCAGTACTTC. Its protein is CASTLMPRGTGIYEQYF.

This clonotype was detected once. The chain couples TRBV27 to TRBJ2-3; the D gene is possibly TRBD1 (6 bases). The V end was cut by 4 bases, the J end by 0 bases, with 17 bases between. Germline loops: CDR1 MNHEY, CDR2 SMNVEV (reference sequence). This CDR3 spans 17 amino acids. Here the CDR3 reads CASSSEDSPSSTDTQYF. In DNA, the CDR3 is TGTGCCAGCAGTTCCGAGGACAGTCCCTCTAGCACAGATACGCAGTATTTT.

This clonotype was observed a few times. The CDR3 DNA is TGTGCCAGCAGTTCTTCCACGGGTTTTAATTCACCCCTCCACTTT. It codes for CASSSSTGFNSPLHF. This chain uses TRBV12-3 or TRBV12-4 with TRBJ1-6; D is ambiguous. This CDR3 spans 15 amino acids. V lost 4 bases and J lost 6, with 13 bases in between.

This clonotype turned up a few times. The rearrangement uses TRBV11-2 and TRBJ1-1; D may be TRBD1 (5 bases). This CDR3 has 15 amino acids. Germline CDR1 and CDR2: SGHAT and FQNNGV. Trimming took 1 base from V and 2 from J, leaving 11 bases between them. CDR3 in amino acids: CASSLGDRDNTEAFF. DNA of the CDR3: TGTGCCAGCAGCTTAGGCGACAGAGATAACACTGAAGCTTTCTTT.

This clonotype was detected a few times. The chain carries TRBV4-1 and TRBJ2-7; D unresolved. The germline V gene encodes CDR1 MGHRA and CDR2 YSYEKL. V was cut by 1 base and J by 5 bases, with 18 bases left in between. CDR3 size: 16 residues. The DNA for the CDR3 is TGCGCCAGCAGCCAAGTCGTCCTACAGTTCGGGCACGAGCAGTACTTC. Encoded protein: CASSQVVLQFGHEQYF.

This clonotype was observed a few times. This chain links TRBV25-1 with TRBJ2-1; 7 bases align to TRBD1. The CDR3 spans 14 residues. Germline CDR1 and CDR2: MGHDK and SYGVNS. J lost 8 bases, V lost 6 bases, and 10 bases had no gene match. DNA for the CDR3: TGTGCCAGCAGGGAGACAGGGTTTCCGGATGAGCAGTTCTTC. Its translation is CASRETGFPDEQFF.

This clonotype was counted at least ten times. The chain links TRBV5-1 to TRBJ2-2, with TRBD1 as a possible D gene (6 bases). The germline gives CDR1 SGHRS, CDR2 YFSETQ. The CDR3 sequence is 18 residues long. Trimming removed 2 bases at V and 0 bases at J, with 17 bases between. This CDR3 reads CASSFGSTGLPNTGELFF. CDR3 nucleotides: TGCGCCAGCAGCTTTGGTTCTACAGGGCTGCCGAACACCGGGGAGCTGTTTTTT.

This clonotype came up a few times. J is TRBJ2-7 and V is TRBV5-4, with D perhaps matching TRBD2 (5 bases). In germline, CDR1 is SGHNT, CDR2 YYREEE (reference sequence). This CDR3 contains 14 residues. The germline V and J ends were trimmed by 5 bases and 5 bases, with 17 bases remaining between them. CDR3 residues: CASSGVEASDEQYF. The CDR3 DNA reads as TGTGCCAGCAGTGGGGTGGAGGCTTCGGACGAGCAGTACTTC.